The sequence of this T cell receptor (beta chain) was determined in a study of T-cell memory formation after mild COVID-19. This clonotype was counted a few times. CDR3 size: 14 residues. V lost 5 bases to trimming and J lost 4 bases, with 14 bases between them. Each CDR3 protein is one row after TCRdb ran MiXCR on the 5' RACE reads. The sample lists about 150,000 distinct CDR3 sequences, 15% to 20% occurring once. This chain joins TRBV12-3 or TRBV12-4 and TRBJ1-2; D is unclear. This receptor was obtained from an adult woman who had mild COVID-19 (a few samples of this study predate the infection). Cell type and time point are not known. Material: PBMCs or a T cell subset sorted from them (not recorded which). The CDR3 here is CASSTRRSFYGYTF. In nucleotides, the CDR3 is TGTGCCAGCAGTACCCGGAGGTCCTTCTATGGCTACACCTTC.